This T cell receptor (beta chain) emerged from a study of T cell responses to AZD1222 COVID-19 vaccine. Whole-study findings and limits: Vaccine-associated CD4 TCRs spanned spike, dominant at 160-218 and 743-854. Reportedly, close to half of spike-specific TCRs are directed against unmutated variant regions. Spike-specific TCR breadth and depth went up after people got two AZD1222 doses. The repertoires were collected only after the peak T cell response.

Remarks on this clone: Its antigen is unknown.

This CDR3 has 15 amino acids. Trimming took 7 bases from V and 7 from J; bases not matched to a gene: 14. In germline, CDR1 is MNHEY, CDR2 SVGAGI. Clones were read by immunoSEQ multiplex PCR, and TCRdb kept only the in-frame ones, dropping some. Here the sample spans 200,000 to 250,000 clones, 90% to 95% being singletons. Sequencing used peripheral blood, obtained 28 days after the second dose of the MenACWY control vaccine. The source of this sequence is an adult who received the MenACWY meningococcal vaccine as a control. V gene TRBV6-5 combines with J gene TRBJ1-2, with TRBD1 matching over 8 bases. The CDR3 reads CASIEGQGARGGYTF. CDR3 coding DNA: TGTGCCAGCATAGAGGGGCAGGGGGCACGAGGTGGCTACACCTTC.